What follows describes a single T cell receptor (beta chain). The source of the sample is a study of cytomegalovirus exposure and HLA in healthy donors. The donors were members of the validation cohort, which comprised roughly 120 subjects and was separate from the first cohort of fewer than 700 subjects. Produced via immunoSEQ multiplex PCR; TCRdb's table is partial and in-frame only. Among 250,000 to 400,000 clones, 70% to 90% were seen once, and the ten largest hold over 0.9%. This CDR3 comprises 16 residues. V was pared by 4 bases and J by 2 bases, with 10 bases of the junction left unmatched. In germline, CDR1 is SGHRS, CDR2 YFSETQ.

Sequencing was performed on PBMCs. This receptor was taken from a man aged 25-45 years in good health and CMV-seronegative. The genes are TRBV5-1 and TRBJ2-7, with 9 nucleotides matching TRBD2. The CDR3 DNA sequence: TGCGCCAGCAGCCCTGGCCGAGCGGGGGGCCCCTACGAGCAGTACTTC. Translated, it gives CASSPGRAGGPYEQYF.